Below are 29 T cell receptor beta chains sequenced from a single sample in a study of cytomegalovirus exposure and HLA in healthy donors (dated by TCRdb to 2016 to 2017). To prepare the library, the immunoSEQ multiplex PCR assay was applied. A mixture of 60 forward primers for TCR Vbeta segments and 13 reverse primers for TCR Jbeta segments was used in the multiplex PCR. The table was pulled from immuneACCESS by TCRdb, which kept in-frame rearrangements only. Such tables lose some clones; where checked, under half of the loss comes from unresolved V genes, and the rest has no known cause. This sample's records show more than 95,000 clones. The ten largest clonotypes hold 2.2% of the sample. The sample taken for sequencing was PBMCs. The receptors were gathered from a man between 40 and 49 years old in good health and CMV-seronegative.

The genes are TRBV2 and TRBJ2-3; TRBD2 aligns across 9 bases. The CDR3 loop spans 18 amino acids. V was pared by 7 bases and J by 6 bases, with 20 bases of the junction left unmatched. Germline CDR1 SNHLY, CDR2 FYNNEI. As DNA, the CDR3 is TGTGCCAGCAAGCGGACGTTACTAGCGGGCGGTGTATCTGATACGCAGTATTTT. It translates to CASKRTLLAGGVSDTQYF.

The chain couples TRBV5-1 to TRBJ2-7; TRBD1 is a possible D gene (6 bases). The germline V gene encodes CDR1 SGHRS and CDR2 YFSETQ. The CDR3 runs to 14 residues. V lost 4 bases and J lost 6, with 17 bases in between. The CDR3 DNA reads as TGCGCCAGCAGCGCTATGACAGGTTCAGTCGAGCAGTACTTC. Residues: CASSAMTGSVEQYF.

This chain links TRBV4-1 with TRBJ2-1, with D possibly TRBD2 on 5 matching bases. CDR3 size: 13 residues. The germline CDR1 and CDR2 sequences are MGHRA and YSYEKL. Between the trimmed V and J ends, which lost 2 bases and 7 bases, there was a span of 9 bases. CDR3 loop: CASSQIARNEQFF. CDR3 bases: TGCGCCAGCAGCCAAATAGCGCGGAATGAGCAGTTCTTC.

The chain uses TRBV25-1 and TRBJ2-7, with 8 positions matching TRBD1. V dropped 5 bases and J dropped 3; count of bases not matched to a gene: 6. The CDR3 contains 14 residues. Looked up from germline, CDR1 is MGHDK and CDR2 is SYGVNS. Here the CDR3 reads CASSQGALDYEQYF. The DNA of the CDR3 is TGTGCCAGCAGTCAGGGGGCTTTAGACTACGAGCAGTACTTC.

This chain links TRBV27 with TRBJ2-5, with 12 bases matching TRBD1. Germline V gives CDR1 MNHEY, CDR2 SMNVEV (reference sequence). The CDR3 has 18 residues. Unmatched junction bases numbered 14, after V lost 0 bases and J lost 9 bases. CDR3 coding DNA: TGTGCCAGCAGTTTATCCCTCCTCCGGGACAGGGGGCTTGAGGCCCAGTACTTC. Its translation is CASSLSLLRDRGLEAQYF.

V and J are TRBV23-1 and TRBJ2-7; 9 bases fit TRBD2. TRBV23-1 is designated an ORF whose function remains uncertain. This CDR3 contains 17 residues. Losses at the gene ends were 2 bases for V and 4 bases for J; bases not matched to a gene: 12. The CDR3 DNA reads as TGCGCCAGCAGTCAAGGCGTGTGTAGCGGGAGAACTTACGAGCAGTACTTC. This translates into CASSQGVCSGRTYEQYF.

The chain couples TRBV11-2 to TRBJ2-5; no firm D call. CDR1 SGHAT and CDR2 FQNNGV come from the germline V gene. This CDR3 is 12 amino acids long. The V gene lost 1 base and the J gene lost 3 bases, with 3 bases spanning the gap. The CDR3 DNA is TGTGCCAGCAGCTTAGGAGAAGAGACCCAGTACTTC. This gives the protein CASSLGEETQYF.

The chain combines TRBV7-3 with TRBJ2-5; 8 bases are shared with TRBD1. This CDR3 has 13 residues. The V segment lost 5 bases and the J segment 7 bases; nucleotides outside the gene matches: 6. The germline gives CDR1 SGHTA, CDR2 FQGTGA. CDR3 protein: CASSQDRVGTQYF. The CDR3 nucleotides read TGTGCCAGCAGCCAGGACAGGGTGGGGACCCAGTACTTC.

V usage is TRBV7-2 and J usage is TRBJ1-2, with 9 nucleotides matching TRBD1. V shed 7 bases, J shed 5 bases, and the junction held 14 bases outside the gene matches. Germline V gives CDR1 SGHTA, CDR2 FQGNSA. CDR3 length: 16 amino acids. The CDR3 spells CASTLMGTGNRYGYTF. CDR3 in DNA: TGTGCCAGCACCCTAATGGGGACAGGGAACCGGTATGGCTACACCTTC.

The chain recombines TRBV27 with TRBJ2-5; D is possibly TRBD1 (5 bases). The closer fit of TRBJ2-7 to the DNA end suggests the J call may be wrong. In germline, CDR1 is MNHEY, CDR2 SMNVEV (reference sequence). This CDR3 is built from 15 residues. This CDR3 is CASSLSGQPSYEQYF. The CDR3 DNA reads TGTGCCAGCAGTTTATCGGGGCAGCCTTCCTACGAGCAGTACTTC.

For the CDR3, the DNA is TGCGCCAGCAGCTTGGCCGGGGGACAGGGGGACACTGAAGCTTTCTTT. It yields the protein CASSLAGGQGDTEAFF. The chain has TRBV5-1 and TRBJ1-1; 11 nucleotides agree with TRBD1. This CDR3 has 16 residues. V was clipped by 0 bases and J by 3 bases; unmatched bases: 4. Germline assignment: CDR1 SGHRS and CDR2 YFSETQ.

About this clone: At one end, the junction sequence differs from germline, possibly due to a read error. V gene TRBV7-7 combines with J gene TRBJ2-5, with 9 bases aligning to TRBD2. CDR1 SSHAT and CDR2 FNYEAQ come from the germline V gene (reference sequence). The CDR3 contains 15 residues. The CDR3 DNA sequence: TGTGCTAGCAGCTTAACCGGGACTAGCCGGGAGACCCAGTACTTC. Its protein is CASSLTGTSRETQYF.

This rearrangement joins TRBV28 to TRBJ2-7, with TRBD2 identical over 7 bases. With 3 bases clipped from V and 11 bases from J, the junction kept 10 bases outside the gene matches. Per germline, CDR1 MDHEN and CDR2 SYDVKM. CDR3 size: 13 residues. The CDR3 reads CASSLPSGRDEYF. CDR3 nucleotide sequence: TGTGCCAGCAGTTTGCCTAGCGGCCGGGACGAGTACTTC.

V usage is TRBV5-1 and J usage is TRBJ2-3; 13 bases are a match to TRBD2. V was clipped by 4 bases and J by 3 bases; unmatched bases: 5. Germline-derived CDR1 and CDR2 are SGHRS and YFSETQ. This CDR3 comprises 16 residues. CDR3: CASSLATSGRTDTQYF. CDR3 sequence (DNA): TGCGCCAGCAGCCTCGCGACTAGCGGGAGGACAGATACGCAGTATTTT.

The chain has TRBV6-1 and TRBJ2-5; TRBD1 might be the D (5 bases). The CDR3 extends over 14 amino acids. Germline assignment: CDR1 MNHNS and CDR2 SASEGT. V lost 4 bases, J lost 4 bases, and 13 bases lay in between. The CDR3 DNA is TGTGCCAGCAGTGTACAGACAGAAATAGAGACCCAGTACTTC. As protein: CASSVQTEIETQYF.

The V gene is TRBV7-8, the J gene TRBJ1-5; D is unresolved. CDR3 size: 12 residues. Germline V CDR1 and CDR2: SGHVS, FQNEAQ. V dropped 0 bases and J dropped 11 bases, with 8 bases sitting between them. This CDR3 is CASSLAGQTQHF. As DNA, the CDR3 is TGTGCCAGCAGCTTAGCGGGCCAGACCCAGCATTTT.

The chain carries TRBV28 and TRBJ1-4; D call uncertain. This CDR3 has 14 residues. V shed 6 bases and J shed 10 bases, with 18 bases lying between them. Germline V lookup: CDR1 MDHEN, CDR2 SYDVKM. The CDR3 nucleotides read TGTGCCAGCAGCCCCCCGGGCGGGAGCCGAAAACTGTTTTTT. It yields the protein CASSPPGGSRKLFF.

The rearrangement joins TRBV9 to TRBJ2-1; 7 bases agree with TRBD2. The J segment lost 1 base and the V segment lost 0 bases, leaving 4 bases of the junction unmatched. This CDR3 has 16 amino acids. The germline CDR1 and CDR2 sequences are SGDLS and YYNGEE. This CDR3 is CASSVALAASYNEQFF. CDR3 sequence (DNA): TGTGCCAGCAGCGTAGCTCTAGCGGCATCCTACAATGAGCAGTTCTTC.

The CDR3 DNA reads as TGCGCCAGCAGCCGACTAGCGGGAGGAGGGGAGACCCAGTACTTC. Translating gives CASSRLAGGGETQYF. The chain uses TRBV4-1 and TRBJ2-5; 13 nucleotides align to TRBD2. With 4 bases clipped from V and 5 bases from J, the junction kept 4 bases outside the gene matches. The CDR3 consists of 15 residues. Germline-derived CDR1 and CDR2 are MGHRA and YSYEKL.

This chain connects TRBV5-1 to TRBJ1-2, with 9 bases that match TRBD1. Germline V gene lookup returns CDR1 SGHRS and CDR2 YFSETQ. J was trimmed by 7 bases and V by 5 bases; bases with no gene match: 9. This CDR3 has 14 amino acids. CDR3 region: CASSLPGQGSGYTF. Here the CDR3 DNA reads TGCGCCAGCAGTCTTCCGGGACAGGGATCTGGCTACACCTTC.

CDR3 in amino acids: CASSESAGPEQYF. CDR3 DNA sequence: TGCGCCAGCAGTGAGTCTGCAGGGCCTGAGCAGTACTTC. This rearrangement joins TRBV10-1 to TRBJ2-7; D possibly corresponds to TRBD1 (5 bases). Trimming removed 0 bases at V and 7 bases at J, with 10 bases between. This CDR3 region has 13 residues. Germline assignment: CDR1 WNHNN and CDR2 SYGVQD (reference sequence).

This chain connects TRBV5-5 to TRBJ2-7; unclear D gene. V dropped 4 bases and J dropped 6 bases, with 17 bases sitting between them. The CDR3 covers 14 residues. Germline CDR1 is SGHKS and CDR2 is YYEKEE (reference sequence). The CDR3 sequence: CASSPSLDIAEQYF. As DNA, the CDR3 is TGTGCCAGCAGCCCCAGCCTAGATATCGCCGAGCAGTACTTC. Complete variable domain (other parts from reference TRBV5-5 and TRBJ2-7): DAGVTQSPTHLIKTRGQQVTLRCSPISGHKSVSWYQQVLGQGPQFIFQYYEKEERGRGNFPDRFSARQFPNYSSELNVNALLLGDSALYLCASSPSLDIAEQYFGPGTRLTVT.

V and J are TRBV19 and TRBJ2-3; 15 bases match TRBD2. After removal of 0 bases from V and 0 bases from J, the junction contained 4 bases not matched to a gene. CDR1 and CDR2 from the germline V gene are LNHDA and SQIVND (reference sequence). The CDR3 runs 19 residues. DNA of the CDR3: TGTGCCAGTAGTATAGACGGGACTAGCGGGAGGACTAGCACAGATACGCAGTATTTT. This translates into CASSIDGTSGRTSTDTQYF. Full variable domain (rest looked up from reference TRBV19 and TRBJ2-3): DGGITQSPKYLFRKEGQNVTLSCEQNLNHDAMYWYRQDPGQGLRLIYYSQIVNDFQKGDIAEGYSVSREKKESFPLTVTSAQKNPTAFYLCASSIDGTSGRTSTDTQYFGPGTRLTVL.

V is TRBV19 and J is TRBJ1-1; 7 bases are shared with TRBD1. CDR3 length: 15 residues. CDR1 is LNHDA and CDR2 is SQIVND in the germline V gene (reference sequence). V gave up 0 bases and J gave up 0 bases; unmatched junction bases: 1. The CDR3: CASSIEGQMNTEAFF. CDR3 DNA sequence: TGTGCCAGTAGTATAGAGGGACAGATGAACACTGAAGCTTTCTTT.

The gene calls are TRBV9 and TRBJ2-1, with 8 bases fitting TRBD2. Germline-derived CDR1 and CDR2 are SGDLS and YYNGEE. With 1 base clipped from V and 8 bases from J, the junction kept 17 bases outside the gene matches. The CDR3 is made up of 18 amino acids. For the CDR3, the DNA is TGTGCCAGCAGCGTAACCGGGGGGGGACGGAGCAGAATCGATGAGCAGTTCTTC. Protein sequence: CASSVTGGGRSRIDEQFF.

V is TRBV30 and J is TRBJ1-5; tentative D call: TRBD1 (6 bases). The CDR3 consists of 14 residues. V lost 1 base to trimming and J lost 4 bases, with 11 bases between them. Germline lookup yields CDR1 GTSNPN and CDR2 SVGIG (reference sequence). CDR3: CAWSAGDKNQPQHF. The CDR3, as DNA: TGTGCCTGGAGTGCTGGGGACAAGAATCAGCCCCAGCATTTT.

This chain links TRBV7-6 with TRBJ2-2, with 11 bases identical to TRBD2. With 4 bases clipped from V and 5 bases from J, the junction kept 9 bases outside the gene matches. CDR3 length: 17 amino acids. Germline loops: CDR1 SGHVS, CDR2 FNYEAQ. CDR3 sequence: CASSSGLAVTPTGELFF. The CDR3 region has the DNA TGTGCCAGCAGCTCGGGACTAGCGGTTACCCCGACCGGGGAGCTGTTTTTT.

The rearrangement joins TRBV30 to TRBJ2-5, with no clear D. Per germline, CDR1 GTSNPN and CDR2 SVGIG (reference sequence). Trimming cost V 5 bases and J 2 bases, with 6 bases left between them. CDR3 size: 11 residues. The CDR3 loop reads CAWREQETQYF. The CDR3 DNA follows: TGTGCCTGGCGAGAACAAGAGACCCAGTACTTC.

This chain joins TRBV9 and TRBJ2-1; tentatively, D is TRBD1 (6 bases). With 0 bases removed from V and 0 bases from J, the gap between germline ends came to 13 bases. The CDR3 consists of 17 residues. The germline gives CDR1 SGDLS, CDR2 YYNGEE. The CDR3 nucleotides read TGTGCCAGCAGCGTAGTAGGGGGAAGGAGCTCCTACAATGAGCAGTTCTTC. Its protein product is CASSVVGGRSSYNEQFF.